What follows are 20 T cell receptor beta chains derived from one specimen sequenced in a study of cytomegalovirus exposure and HLA in healthy donors. Profiling relied on immunoSEQ multiplex PCR, and the TCRdb table lists in-frame clones only, not all of them. The profile covers fewer than 120,000 clones, with 88% appearing a single time and approximately 1.4% taken by the ten largest. Sequencing was done on a sample of PBMCs. All receptors derive from a woman aged 25 to 45 in good health and CMV-seropositive.

This chain links TRBV19 with TRBJ1-5; D is undetermined. The ends were cut back, 7 bases at V and 4 bases at J, with 20 bases in the middle. Germline V gene lookup returns CDR1 LNHDA and CDR2 SQIVND (reference sequence). The length of the CDR3 is 16 residues. Written as DNA, the CDR3 is TGTGCCAGTATTCCAGTCGGTGGAGAACCTAATCAGCCCCAGCATTTT. It yields the protein CASIPVGGEPNQPQHF.

This CDR3 is CASSEPRTGVPEAFF. The CDR3 coding sequence is TGTGCCAGCAGTGAACCACGAACGGGAGTCCCTGAAGCTTTCTTT. The chain links TRBV2 to TRBJ1-1; D gene uncertain. CDR1 and CDR2 from the germline V gene are SNHLY and FYNNEI. Trimming removed 2 bases at V and 6 bases at J, with 16 bases between. CDR3 length: 15 residues.

The CDR3 nucleotides are TGCGCCAGCAGCCAAGGGAGGACAGGGGGAGTTGGCTACACCTTC. Protein sequence: CASSQGRTGGVGYTF. This chain connects TRBV4-1 to TRBJ1-2; 10 nucleotides line up with TRBD1. The CDR3 runs to 15 residues. Germline V gene sequence: CDR1 MGHRA, CDR2 YSYEKL. V trimming: 1 base; J trimming: 7 bases; junction bases outside the gene matches: 6.

V usage is TRBV4-2 and J usage is TRBJ2-3, with D perhaps TRBD2 (5 bases). Deletions cut 0 bases from V and 0 bases from J, with 13 bases between. This CDR3 contains 17 residues. In germline, CDR1 is LGHNA, CDR2 YNFKEQ. CDR3 residues: CASSQEMSGASTDTQYF. CDR3 DNA sequence: TGTGCCAGCAGCCAAGAGATGAGCGGTGCTAGCACAGATACGCAGTATTTT.

This rearrangement joins TRBV7-7 to TRBJ2-5, with D maybe TRBD2 (7 bases). Per the germline V gene, CDR1 is SSHAT and CDR2 is FNYEAQ (reference sequence). The CDR3 length is 16 residues. Trimming removed 5 bases from V and 1 base from J, with 17 bases in between. The CDR3, as DNA: TGTGCCAGCAGCCCCACCGGGGGGCTACTCCAAGAGACCCAGTACTTC. It codes for CASSPTGGLLQETQYF.

V usage is TRBV7-8 and J usage is TRBJ2-5; D might be TRBD2 (5 bases). Trimming took off 8 bases at V and 2 bases at J, with 9 bases between the two ends. Germline CDR1 and CDR2: SGHVS and FQNEAQ. This CDR3 contains 12 residues. The CDR3 sequence is CASAGVQETQYF. The CDR3 DNA reads TGTGCCAGCGCGGGTGTTCAAGAGACCCAGTACTTC.

This clone was seen a single time. The V call is TRBV15, the J call TRBJ1-2; 7 bases agree with TRBD1. Trimming at V came to 0 bases and at J to 4 bases, leaving 14 bases not matched to a gene. The CDR3 length is 18 residues. Germline V gives CDR1 LNHNV, CDR2 YYDKDF (reference sequence). CDR3 DNA: TGTGCCACCAGCAGAGATTTCCCCGGGACAGCGGGTCTCTATGGCTACACCTTC. Amino acids: CATSRDFPGTAGLYGYTF.

The chain combines TRBV4-2 with TRBJ2-7; 7 bases are shared with TRBD1. Germline V gene lookup returns CDR1 LGHNA and CDR2 YNFKEQ. After removal of 1 base from V and 0 bases from J, the junction contained 3 bases not matched to a gene. The CDR3 spans 15 residues. CDR3 loop: CASSQGGGRSYEQYF. As DNA, the CDR3 is TGTGCCAGCAGCCAAGGAGGGGGCCGCTCCTACGAGCAGTACTTC.

The CDR3 nucleotides read TGTGCCAGCAGCTCCGGGACTAGCACAGATACGCAGTATTTT. This gives the protein CASSSGTSTDTQYF. The chain recombines TRBV11-2 with TRBJ2-3, with a possible D match to TRBD2 (6 bases). CDR3 length: 14 residues. CDR1 SGHAT and CDR2 FQNNGV come from the germline V gene. Trimming cost V 4 bases and J 0 bases, with 8 bases left between them.

This clone is a singleton in its sample. This chain uses TRBV5-6 with TRBJ2-1, with a weak D call TRBD1 (5 bases). V dropped 5 bases and J dropped 3 bases, with 27 bases sitting between them. Germline assignment: CDR1 SGHDT and CDR2 YYEEEE. The length of the CDR3 is 19 residues. CDR3 sequence (DNA): TGTGCCAGCAGATTGTTAGGTACAGGCAGGGCCTCTGTCTACAATGAGCAGTTCTTC. Its translation is CASRLLGTGRASVYNEQFF.

This chain links TRBV20-1 with TRBJ1-2, with D possibly TRBD1 on 5 matching bases. With 3 bases removed from V and 8 bases from J, the gap between germline ends came to 10 bases. CDR3 length equals 11 residues. CDR1 and CDR2 (germline): DFQATT, SNEGSKA (reference sequence). CDR3 sequence (DNA): TGCAGTGCTAGTGGGGCAGGGGGCTACACCTTC. Its translation is CSASGAGGYTF.

This chain links TRBV7-9 with TRBJ2-7, with 8 bases matching TRBD2. With 4 bases clipped from V and 1 base from J, the junction kept 6 bases outside the gene matches. The CDR3 loop spans 15 amino acids. The germline gives CDR1 SEHNR, CDR2 FQNEAQ (reference sequence). The CDR3 reads CASSSRGGISYEQYF. The DNA for the CDR3 is TGTGCCAGCAGCTCCCGGGGGGGCATATCCTACGAGCAGTACTTC.

The V and J genes are TRBV6-5 and TRBJ1-5; no clear D. The CDR3 length is 14 residues. The V end lost 0 bases, the J end lost 4 bases, and 7 bases lay between the germline ends. Per the germline V gene, CDR1 is MNHEY and CDR2 is SVGAGI. The CDR3 reads CASSYSIGNQPQHF. The CDR3 DNA is TGTGCCAGCAGTTACTCGATCGGGAATCAGCCCCAGCATTTT.

The sample holds a few counts of this clone. The rearrangement links TRBV6-1 to TRBJ1-6; D uncertain. Trimming pared 8 bases from V and 7 bases from J, leaving 9 bases between. Germline V lookup: CDR1 MNHNS, CDR2 SASEGT. The length of the CDR3 is 12 residues. Written as DNA, the CDR3 is TGTGCCAGCGGCAGGATCAATTCACCCCTCCACTTT. Its protein product is CASGRINSPLHF.

The chain has TRBV18 and TRBJ2-2; the D gene is possibly TRBD1 (5 bases). V gave up 6 bases and J gave up 6 bases, with 17 bases separating them. This CDR3 comprises 15 residues. Germline assignment: CDR1 KGHSH and CDR2 LQKENI. This chain's CDR3 is CASSQGRQLAGELFF. CDR3 nucleotide sequence: TGTGCCAGCTCGCAAGGACGACAGCTTGCCGGGGAGCTGTTTTTT.

The chain is built from TRBV5-6 and TRBJ1-5; TRBD1 matches 8 bases. The CDR3 runs 15 residues. CDR1 is SGHDT and CDR2 is YYEEEE in the germline V gene. The V segment lost 3 bases and the J segment 1 base; nucleotides outside the gene matches: 3. CDR3 in amino acids: CASSSTGGSNQPQHF. The CDR3 region has the DNA TGTGCCAGCAGCTCTACAGGGGGAAGCAATCAGCCCCAGCATTTT.

This clone has only one observation. The chain has TRBV6-1 and TRBJ2-7, with 7 bases that match TRBD2. The CDR3 contains 14 residues. Germline lookup yields CDR1 MNHNS and CDR2 SASEGT. J gave up 1 base and V 6 bases, and 6 bases lay outside the gene matches. CDR3 DNA: TGTGCCAGCAGGTGGGGGGGAAAGTCCTACGAGCAGTACTTC. Translated, it gives CASRWGGKSYEQYF.

The chain employs TRBV7-2 and TRBJ2-7, with a possible D match to TRBD2 (6 bases). V was pared by 6 bases and J by 1 base, with 13 bases between. This CDR3 has 14 residues. CDR1 and CDR2 (germline): SGHTA, FQGNSA. The CDR3 DNA reads as TGTGCCAGCAGTGACCGGGACTGGTCCTACGAGCAGTACTTC. Translated, it gives CASSDRDWSYEQYF.

Only one count was recorded for this clone. V is TRBV19 and J is TRBJ1-1, with 7 bases matching TRBD1. CDR3 length: 14 residues. Trimming took 5 bases from V and 3 from J; bases not matched to a gene: 6. Germline values: CDR1 LNHDA, CDR2 SQIVND (reference sequence). In DNA, the CDR3 is TGTGCCAGTAGTGCTCGGACAGGCGACACTGAAGCTTTCTTT. Translated, it gives CASSARTGDTEAFF.

This chain joins TRBV15 and TRBJ2-5; the match to TRBD2 covers 11 bases. Germline V CDR1 and CDR2: LNHNV, YYDKDF (reference sequence). Losses at the gene ends were 2 bases for V and 4 bases for J; bases not matched to a gene: 3. There are 15 residues in the CDR3. CDR3 DNA: TGTGCCACCAGCAGAACTAGCGGGAGTCGAGAGACCCAGTACTTC. It specifies CATSRTSGSRETQYF.